The 19 T cell receptor beta chains below come from one sample, sequenced in a study of blood T cell repertoires in COVID-19. This table comes from immunoSEQ multiplex PCR, and its TCRdb copy is limited to in-frame clones, with some not included. The table shows around 400,000 clones, with more than 70% occurring only once. The sequencing input was peripheral blood. The receptors stem from an older woman with COVID-19, enrolled during active disease.

This CDR3 is CSVGAGGTDTQYF. The CDR3 nucleotides read TGCAGCGTTGGGGCGGGGGGCACAGATACGCAGTATTTT. The chain combines TRBV29-1 with TRBJ2-3; TRBD2 aligns across 7 bases. This CDR3 comprises 13 residues. The V gene's germline CDR1 is SQVTM and CDR2 ANQGSEA. Trimming removed 4 bases from V and 1 base from J; junction bases left unmatched: 2.

This rearrangement joins TRBV2 to TRBJ1-1; the match to TRBD1 covers 9 bases. J lost 6 bases, V lost 6 bases, and 14 bases had no gene match. Germline V gene sequence: CDR1 SNHLY, CDR2 FYNNEI. The CDR3 loop spans 16 amino acids. The CDR3 bases are TGTGCCAGCAGGATGCATAAGCTGGGACAGGGTGCTGAAGCTTTCTTT. Amino acid sequence: CASRMHKLGQGAEAFF.

This clone was counted once. V usage is TRBV21-1 and J usage is TRBJ2-3; the table's D call of TRBD1 was not tested on the DNA. TRBV21-1 represents a pseudogene. CDR3 length: 16 residues. CDR3 in amino acids: CASSKVWEQGWNTQYF. CDR3 sequence (DNA): TGTGCCAGCAGCAAAGTCTGGGAACAGGGATGGAATACGCAGTATTTT.

Worth noting for this clone: The junction differs from germline at one of its ends, possibly a read error. The chain is built from TRBV2 and TRBJ1-1; unclear D gene. This CDR3 region has 13 residues. Germline V gene data show CDR1 as SNHLY and CDR2 as FYNNEI. The CDR3 loop reads CASSEDTNTEAFF. The CDR3 nucleotides are TGTGCCAGCAGCGAAGACACGAACACTGAAGCTTTCTTT.

CDR3 DNA: TGTGCCAGCAGCTTGATTGCGGCCCTCGGCGAGACCCAGTACTTC. Its translation: CASSLIAALGETQYF. The chain couples TRBV5-5 to TRBJ2-5, with no clear D. Germline assignment: CDR1 SGHKS and CDR2 YYEKEE (reference sequence). V lost 1 base, J lost 5 bases, and 15 bases lay in between. This CDR3 region has 15 residues.

In its sample, this clone was seen a few times. This chain links TRBV4-1 with TRBJ1-4, with D perhaps matching TRBD1 (6 bases). Trimming took 2 bases from V and 1 from J, leaving 11 bases between them. CDR3 length: 16 amino acids. From germline, CDR1 is MGHRA and CDR2 YSYEKL. The CDR3 region has the DNA TGCGCCAGCAGCCAACGATTGACAGGAACTAATGAAAAACTGTTTTTT. Protein: CASSQRLTGTNEKLFF.

This rearrangement joins TRBV5-1 to TRBJ2-7; 8 nucleotides agree with TRBD1. V gave up 3 bases and J gave up 1 base; unmatched junction bases: 9. This CDR3 spans 16 amino acids. Germline V gene sequence: CDR1 SGHRS, CDR2 YFSETQ. The CDR3 DNA reads TGCGCCAGCAGCTCGACCGCCGGACAGGGATCCTACGAGCAGTACTTC. This gives the protein CASSSTAGQGSYEQYF. Drawing the rest from reference TRBV5-1 and TRBJ2-7, the complete variable domain is KAGVTQTPRYLIKTRGQQVTLSCSPISGHRSVSWYQQTPGQGLQFLFEYFSETQRNKGNFPGRFSGRQFSNSRSEMNVSTLELGDSALYLCASSSTAGQGSYEQYFGPGTRLTVT.

This chain connects TRBV5-5 to TRBJ1-1; D might be TRBD1 (6 bases). The V end lost 3 bases, the J end lost 5 bases, and 14 bases lay between the germline ends. Per the germline V gene, CDR1 is SGHKS and CDR2 is YYEKEE (reference sequence). The CDR3 is 14 amino acids. The CDR3 coding sequence is TGTGCCAGCAGCTCCCGGGATAGGGGGACTGAAGCTTTCTTT. It is translated as CASSSRDRGTEAFF. Full variable domain (missing parts from reference TRBV5-5 and TRBJ1-1): DAGVTQSPTHLIKTRGQQVTLRCSPISGHKSVSWYQQVLGQGPQFIFQYYEKEERGRGNFPDRFSARQFPNYSSELNVNALLLGDSALYLCASSSRDRGTEAFFGQGTRLTVV.

The rearrangement joins TRBV5-6 to TRBJ1-6; D is undetermined. The V gene's germline CDR1 is SGHDT and CDR2 YYEEEE. V lost 1 base, J lost 0 bases, and 8 bases lay in between. This CDR3 has 16 amino acids. The CDR3 is CASSLSSNSYNSPLHF. CDR3 DNA: TGTGCCAGCAGCTTGAGTAGCAACTCCTATAATTCACCCCTCCACTTT. The full variable domain, rest sourced from reference TRBV5-6 and TRBJ1-6, is DAGVTQSPTHLIKTRGQQVTLRCSPKSGHDTVSWYQQALGQGPQFIFQYYEEEERQRGNFPDRFSGHQFPNYSSELNVNALLLGDSALYLCASSLSSNSYNSPLHFGNGTRLTVT.

The rearrangement joins TRBV4-1 to TRBJ2-7, with a tentative D call TRBD2 (6 bases). The CDR3 runs 17 residues. Trimming cost V 3 bases and J 2 bases, with 20 bases left between them. In germline, CDR1 is MGHRA, CDR2 YSYEKL. CDR3 sequence: CASSQIHTGTPPYEQYF. In nucleotides, the CDR3 is TGCGCCAGCAGCCAGATCCATACCGGGACTCCTCCCTACGAGCAGTACTTC.

This chain links TRBV10-3 with TRBJ2-2; 7 positions match TRBD2. The trim removed 10 bases at V and 3 bases at J, leaving 14 bases unmatched. CDR1 is ENHRY and CDR2 is SYGVKD in the germline V gene. The CDR3 has 16 residues. CDR3 in amino acids: CATRAETGRDTGELFF. The CDR3 nucleotides read TGTGCCACCAGAGCCGAGACGGGGAGGGACACCGGGGAGCTGTTTTTT.

The chain combines TRBV4-2 with TRBJ2-1; 8 bases are a match to TRBD2. The CDR3 is 18 residues long. The germline gives CDR1 LGHNA, CDR2 YNFKEQ. V shed 0 bases and J 4 bases; nucleotides not matched to a gene: 11. In DNA, the CDR3 is TGTGCCAGCAGCCAAGATGTCCGGGCGGGGGGCCCTTACAATGAGCAGTTCTTC. This gives the protein CASSQDVRAGGPYNEQFF.

The chain recombines TRBV3-1 (or the pseudogene TRBV3-2) with TRBJ1-1; a possible D gene is TRBD1 (6 bases). The V end lost 5 bases, the J end lost 6 bases, and 13 bases lay between the germline ends. The germline V gene encodes CDR1 LGHDT and CDR2 YNNKEL (reference sequence). There are 13 residues in the CDR3. CDR3 sequence: CASSKSGTSEAFF. In DNA, the CDR3 is TGTGCCAGCAGCAAATCCGGGACATCTGAAGCTTTCTTT.

The rearrangement uses TRBV9 and TRBJ2-5; possibly TRBD2 for D (7 bases). Germline CDR1 reads SGDLS; CDR2 reads YYNGEE. The CDR3 sequence is 16 residues long. The ends were cut back, 2 bases at V and 5 bases at J, with 19 bases in the middle. DNA for the CDR3: TGTGCCAGCAGCGTCGGAACCGGGGGGCTGATGGAGACCCAGTACTTC. This translates into CASSVGTGGLMETQYF. The full variable domain, rest sourced from reference TRBV9 and TRBJ2-5, is DSGVTQTPKHLITATGQRVTLRCSPRSGDLSVYWYQQSLDQGLQFLIQYYNGEERAKGNILERFSAQQFPDLHSELNLSSLELGDSALYFCASSVGTGGLMETQYFGPGTRLLVL.

This chain connects TRBV9 to TRBJ1-2; 9 positions match TRBD1. The CDR3 length is 17 residues. V lost 4 bases and J lost 2; bases outside the gene matches: 12. Germline loops: CDR1 SGDLS, CDR2 YYNGEE. The chain's CDR3 is CASSPNRGPFWNYGYTF. The CDR3 DNA reads TGTGCCAGCAGCCCCAACAGGGGGCCTTTTTGGAACTATGGCTACACCTTC.

This clone has just a few counts. The V call is TRBV7-6, the J call TRBJ2-2, with 12 nucleotides matching TRBD2. V was pared by 5 bases and J by 2 bases, with 6 bases of the junction left unmatched. The germline V gene encodes CDR1 SGHVS and CDR2 FNYEAQ. The CDR3 is 17 residues long. The DNA for the CDR3 is TGTGCCAGCAGCAGTACTAGCGGGGGGCCAAACACCGGGGAGCTGTTTTTT. This sequence encodes CASSSTSGGPNTGELFF. The entire variable domain, with the rest obtained from reference TRBV7-6 and TRBJ2-2, is as follows: GAGVSQSPRYKVTKRGQDVALRCDPISGHVSLYWYRQALGQGPEFLTYFNYEAQQDKSGLPNDRFSAERPEGSISTLTIQRTEQRDSAMYRCASSSTSGGPNTGELFFGEGSRLTVL.

The J gene is TRBJ2-3, the V gene TRBV9, with 8 positions matching TRBD2. Germline V gives CDR1 SGDLS, CDR2 YYNGEE. The CDR3 totals 17 residues. The junction had 6 bases not matched to a gene; V was cut back by 0 bases and J by 0 bases. Written as DNA, the CDR3 is TGTGCCAGCAGCGTAGGGGTTGGCGGGGGGAGCACAGATACGCAGTATTTT. This sequence encodes CASSVGVGGGSTDTQYF.

The rearrangement uses TRBV19 and TRBJ1-1; D may be TRBD1 (6 bases). The germline gives CDR1 LNHDA, CDR2 SQIVND (reference sequence). The V and J ends lost 2 bases and 4 bases respectively, with 14 bases between them. The CDR3 spans 15 residues. The CDR3 nucleotides read TGTGCCAGTAGTATAACAGCAGGGGTTATCACTGAAGCTTTCTTT. This translates into CASSITAGVITEAFF.

V is TRBV11-2 and J is TRBJ2-7; 9 bases are shared with TRBD1. Germline CDR1 reads SGHAT; CDR2 reads FQNNGV. The CDR3 is 16 amino acids. J gave up 4 bases and V 4 bases, and 11 bases lay outside the gene matches. CDR3 coding DNA: TGTGCCAGCAGCTCCTGGGGCGGGACAGGGACGTACGAGCAGTACTTC. Its translation is CASSSWGGTGTYEQYF.